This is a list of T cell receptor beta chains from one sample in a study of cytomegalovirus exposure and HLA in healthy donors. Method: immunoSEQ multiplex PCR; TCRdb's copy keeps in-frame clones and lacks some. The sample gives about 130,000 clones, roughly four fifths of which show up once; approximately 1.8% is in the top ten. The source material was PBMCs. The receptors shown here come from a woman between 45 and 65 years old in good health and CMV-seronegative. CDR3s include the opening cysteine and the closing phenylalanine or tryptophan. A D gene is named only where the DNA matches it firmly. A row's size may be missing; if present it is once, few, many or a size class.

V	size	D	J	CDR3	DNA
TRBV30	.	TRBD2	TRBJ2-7	CAWRRGSTSEQYF	TGTGCCTGGAGACGCGGGAGTACGAGCGAGCAGTACTTC
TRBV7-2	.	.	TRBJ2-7	CASPALGLPYEQYF	TGTGCCAGCCCCGCCCTAGGTTTACCCTACGAGCAGTACTTC
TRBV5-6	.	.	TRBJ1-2	CASRLAQASYGYTF	TGTGCCAGCCGCTTGGCTCAGGCTTCCTATGGCTACACCTTC
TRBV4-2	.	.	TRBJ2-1	CASSPGTHGGNEQFF	TGTGCCAGCAGCCCCGGGACCCACGGGGGCAATGAGCAGTTCTTC
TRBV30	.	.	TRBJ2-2	CAWSGNRETGELFF	TGTGCCTGGAGTGGGAACAGGGAAACCGGGGAGCTGTTTTTT
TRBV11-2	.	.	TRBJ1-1	CASSLTGITEAFF	TGTGCCAGCAGCTTAACGGGAATCACTGAAGCTTTCTTT
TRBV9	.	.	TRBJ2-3	CASSRGEGSDTQYF	TGTGCCAGCTCTAGGGGGGAGGGGTCAGATACGCAGTATTTT
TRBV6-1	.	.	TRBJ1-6	CASSGTLASSPLHF	TGTGCCAGCAGTGGGACATTGGCGAGTTCACCCCTCCACTTT
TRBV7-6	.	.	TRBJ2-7	CASDTGYPGEQYF	TGTGCCAGCGATACAGGGTACCCGGGTGAGCAGTACTTC
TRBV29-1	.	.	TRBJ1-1	CSVERLNTEAFF	TGCAGCGTTGAACGGTTGAACACTGAAGCTTTCTTT
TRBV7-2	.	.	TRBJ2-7	CASSRDMSSYEQYF	TGTGCCAGCAGCCGGGACATGAGCTCCTACGAGCAGTACTTC
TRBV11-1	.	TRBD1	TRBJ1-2	CASSSFGTAGYTF	TGTGCCAGCAGCTCCTTCGGGACAGCTGGCTACACCTTC
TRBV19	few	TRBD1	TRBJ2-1	CASIGTGKRVDNEQFF	TGTGCCAGTATAGGGACAGGGAAACGCGTAGACAATGAGCAGTTCTTC
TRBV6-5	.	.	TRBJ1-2	CASSYSRTGYGYTF	TGTGCCAGCAGTTACTCGCGGACTGGCTATGGCTACACCTTC
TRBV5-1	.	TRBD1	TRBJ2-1	CASSIGQGLSYNEQFF	TGCGCCAGCAGCATAGGACAGGGATTGTCCTACAATGAGCAGTTCTTC
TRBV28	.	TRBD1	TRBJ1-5	CASSLRGRGNQPQHF	TGTGCCAGCAGTTTGAGGGGGCGAGGGAATCAGCCCCAGCATTTT
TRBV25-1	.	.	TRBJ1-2	CASRGGGRGYTF	TGTGCCAGCAGAGGCGGGGGTCGCGGCTACACCTTC
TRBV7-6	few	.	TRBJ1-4	CASSFLQGPNEKLFF	TGTGCCAGCAGCTTTTTACAGGGTCCAAATGAAAAACTGTTTTTT
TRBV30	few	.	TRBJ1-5	CAWSVQGGVNQPQHF	TGTGCCTGGAGTGTACAAGGGGGGGTCAATCAGCCCCAGCATTTT
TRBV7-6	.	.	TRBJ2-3	CASSPGAGAQETDTQYF	TGTGCCAGCAGCCCGGGGGCGGGAGCCCAGGAGACAGATACGCAGTATTTT
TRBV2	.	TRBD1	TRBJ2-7	CASRITPGQGLF	TGTGCCAGCAGAATAACTCCGGGACAGGGACTCTTC
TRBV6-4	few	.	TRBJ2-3	CASSESESTDTQYF	TGTGCCAGCAGTGAAAGCGAGAGCACAGATACGCAGTATTTT
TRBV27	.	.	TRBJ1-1	CASSFVRGTEAFF	TGTGCCAGCAGTTTCGTCAGGGGCACTGAAGCTTTCTTT
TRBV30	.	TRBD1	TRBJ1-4	CAWRTTGANEKLFF	TGTGCCTGGAGGACGACAGGGGCCAATGAAAAACTGTTTTTT
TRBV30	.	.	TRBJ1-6	CAWSSSSGTLNSPLHF	TGTGCCTGGAGCTCATCCTCCGGGACACTGAATTCACCCCTCCACTTT
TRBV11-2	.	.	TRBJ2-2	CASSFTPQGPGELFF	TGTGCCAGCAGCTTTACCCCTCAGGGGCCCGGGGAGCTGTTTTTT
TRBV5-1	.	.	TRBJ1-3	CASSLSGSSGNTIYF	TGCGCCAGCAGCTTGTCTGGGAGCTCTGGAAACACCATATATTTT
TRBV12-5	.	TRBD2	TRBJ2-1	CASALGRGNEQFF	TGTGCTAGTGCACTAGGGAGGGGCAATGAGCAGTTCTTC
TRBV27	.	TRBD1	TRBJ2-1	CVVRDRYNEQFF	TGCGTGGTGCGGGACAGGTACAATGAGCAGTTCTTC
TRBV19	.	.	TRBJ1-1	CASSIEAPTEAFF	TGTGCCAGTAGTATAGAGGCTCCCACTGAAGCTTTCTTT
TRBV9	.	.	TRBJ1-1	CASSAVGMNTEAFF	TGTGCCAGCAGCGCCGTGGGCATGAACACTGAAGCTTTCTTT
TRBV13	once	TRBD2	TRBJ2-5	CASSSPDGLAGQETQYF	TGTGCCAGCAGCTCCCCTGATGGACTAGCGGGTCAAGAGACCCAGTACTTC
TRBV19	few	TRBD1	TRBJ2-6	CASKRDSAIPAGANVLTF	TGTGCCAGTAAACGGGACAGCGCTATCCCCGCTGGGGCCAACGTCCTGACTTTC
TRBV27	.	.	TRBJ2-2	CASSLGQNTGELFF	TGTGCCAGCAGTTTAGGGCAGAACACCGGGGAGCTGTTTTTT
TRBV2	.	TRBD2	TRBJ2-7	CASSVGLAGVSYEQYF	TGTGCCAGCAGTGTGGGACTAGCGGGAGTGTCCTACGAGCAGTACTTC
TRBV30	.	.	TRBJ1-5	CAWRGGDDHGNRPQNF	TGTGCCTGGAGGGGCGGGGATGATCATGGGAATAGGCCCCAGAATTTT
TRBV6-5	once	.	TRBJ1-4	CASSFMGRRNEKLFF	TGTGCCAGCAGTTTCATGGGGCGACGAAATGAAAAACTGTTTTTT
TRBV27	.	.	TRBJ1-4	CASSLEATNEKLFF	TGTGCCAGCAGTTTGGAGGCAACTAATGAAAAACTGTTTTTT
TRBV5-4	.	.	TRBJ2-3	CASSLVRWEGTDTQYF	TGTGCCAGCAGCTTGGTGAGGTGGGAGGGCACAGATACGCAGTATTTT
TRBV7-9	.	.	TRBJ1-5	CASSRNSINQPQHF	TGTGCCAGCAGCCGAAACAGTATTAATCAGCCCCAGCATTTT
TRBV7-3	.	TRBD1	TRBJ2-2	CASSRDRVDTGELFF	TGTGCCAGCAGCCGGGACAGGGTCGACACCGGGGAGCTGTTTTTT
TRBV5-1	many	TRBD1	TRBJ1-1	CASSSIPGQMNTEAFF	TGCGCCAGCAGCTCCATTCCGGGACAGATGAACACTGAAGCTTTCTTT
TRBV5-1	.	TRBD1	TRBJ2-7	CASSLGTGLSSYEQYF	TGCGCCAGCAGCTTGGGGACAGGGCTGTCCTCCTACGAGCAGTACTTC
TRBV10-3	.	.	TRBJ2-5	CAISGRGETQYF	TGTGCCATCAGTGGGAGGGGAGAGACCCAGTACTTC
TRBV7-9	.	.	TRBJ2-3	CASSSVGAASSTDTQYF	TGTGCCAGCAGCTCCGTCGGTGCGGCCTCTAGCACAGATACGCAGTATTTT
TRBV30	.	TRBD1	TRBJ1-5	CAWSSQGGTSNQPQHF	TGTGCCTGGAGTTCACAAGGGGGCACGAGCAATCAGCCCCAGCATTTT
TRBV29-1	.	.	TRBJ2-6	CSVQGLGSGANVLTF	TGCAGCGTTCAGGGGCTAGGGTCTGGGGCCAACGTCCTGACTTTC
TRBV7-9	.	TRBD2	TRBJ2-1	CASSGGTSGRRSYNEQFF	TGTGCCAGCAGCGGGGGGACTAGCGGGAGGCGCTCCTACAATGAGCAGTTCTTC